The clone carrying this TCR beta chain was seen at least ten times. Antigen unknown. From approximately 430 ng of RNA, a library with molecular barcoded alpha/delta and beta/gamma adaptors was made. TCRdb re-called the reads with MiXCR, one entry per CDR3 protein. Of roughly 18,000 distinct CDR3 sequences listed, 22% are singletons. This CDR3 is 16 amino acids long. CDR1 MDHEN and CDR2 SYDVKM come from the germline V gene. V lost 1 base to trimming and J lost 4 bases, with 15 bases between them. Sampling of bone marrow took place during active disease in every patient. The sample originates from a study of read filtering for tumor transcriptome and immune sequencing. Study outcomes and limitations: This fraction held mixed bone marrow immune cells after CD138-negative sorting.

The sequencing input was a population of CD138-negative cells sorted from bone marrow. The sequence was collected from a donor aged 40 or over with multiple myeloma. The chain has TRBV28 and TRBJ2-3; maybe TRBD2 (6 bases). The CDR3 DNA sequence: TGTGCCAGCAGTTTATCCGGACTAATTGGCGCAGATACGCAGTATTTT. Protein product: CASSLSGLIGADTQYF.